What follows is one T cell receptor (beta chain) and its context. This clone's antigen is unknown. One base away there is no much larger clone; base qualities are not given. These data originate in a study of blood T cell repertoires in COVID-19 (dated by TCRdb to between 2020 and 2021). For context, the study as a whole: Samples covering the acute and convalescent phases of COVID-19 were provided by collaborators in the United States, Italy and Spain. The sample metadata nearly always contained a de-identified subject ID, COVID-19 status, age in years and sex. Subjects who had been exposed to COVID-19, were actively infected with it, or had recovered from it provided the deeply sampled blood TCRbeta repertoires that made up the dataset. Where HLA class I and class II types were available, the types were taken from metadata supplied by the sample provider, not from assay-based typing. The material from the prospective study consisted of cDNA or gDNA derived from T cells, B-cell-depleted T cells, or PBMCs. Samples came from the ongoing ImmuneRACE study (first 160 participants) plus 1,254 subjects from 6 global collaborators. The repertoires were released in a freely available public database intended as a resource for research on the immune response to SARS-CoV-2.

Points the paper makes about the study in general: The quantity of clinical and demographic metadata differed by source and by participant and was supplied without curation.

CDR1 and CDR2 were assigned from the germline V gene as MNHEY and SVGEGT. From the cysteine up to the phenylalanine, the CDR3 has a length of 14 residues. CDR3 DNA only is kept here, 42 bases in frame from base 1. The V end loses 2 bases and the J end loses 7 bases, and a stretch of 12 bases separates them. TCRbeta CDR3 regions were amplified from genomic DNA by means of the immunoSEQ Assay, a bias-controlled multiplex PCR. Under the source paper's analysis protocol: Nucleated cell counts per sample were estimated from amplification of reference gene primers within the assay. To quantify the absolute abundance of each unique TCRbeta CDR3 rearrangement, sequence reads were collapsed and filtered. For each sample, productive Simpson clonality was calculated as the square root of Simpson's diversity index across productive rearrangements. TCRdb provides this immuneACCESS table in a form limited to in-frame rearrangements. Some clones are lacking; in checked studies, under half of them reflect an unresolved V gene, and why the rest are absent is not known. That table gives V, J and clone size, and the DNA gave D and trimming. Within this sample are some 120,000 clones, with approximately 81% of them counted one time only. The ten largest clones represent 6% of the sample.

At one collaborating source in Seattle, patients were enrolled during active infection and were followed longitudinally through the course of disease. Collaborating institutions collected whole blood in K2EDTA tubes following their own protocols. For TCRbeta analysis, collaborator samples were shipped as frozen whole blood, as isolated PBMCs, or as DNA extracted from either sample type. The sample taken for sequencing was peripheral blood. This receptor was taken from an elderly man with COVID-19, enrolled during active disease. The V and J segments used are TRBV6-2 or TRBV6-3 and TRBJ2-1; tentative D gene TRBD1, with 5 bases matching. The CDR3 loop reads CASSYQGPTNEQFF. The nucleotide sequence reads as follows: TGTGCCAGCAGTTACCAGGGCCCAACGAATGAGCAGTTCTTC.